Shown below are 8 T cell receptor beta chains from a single sample sequenced in a study of OX40 agonist ivuxolimab in advanced cancers. Sequencing was performed with immunoSEQ multiplex PCR; in TCRdb, only in-frame clones are kept and a portion is missing. Altogether approximately 58,000 clones are present, approximately 86% being singletons, with the ten largest covering nearly 0.9%. The source material was CD4+ or CD8+ T cells sorted from blood, sampled in a trial of the OX40 agonist ivuxolimab. The receptors originated from an adult with an advanced solid tumor such as melanoma, head and neck, liver or kidney cancer.

The gene calls are TRBV4-1 and TRBJ2-1, with D possibly TRBD1 on 6 matching bases. The CDR3 length is 15 residues. V shed 6 bases and J shed 0 bases, with 12 bases lying between them. Germline-derived CDR1 and CDR2 are MGHRA and YSYEKL. The CDR3: CASSPGQISYNEQFF. Here the CDR3 DNA reads TGCGCCAGCAGTCCGGGACAAATCTCCTACAATGAGCAGTTCTTC.

The V gene is TRBV21-1, the J gene TRBJ2-1; the table gives TRBD2 as D, unverified against the DNA. TRBV21-1 is flagged as a pseudogene. The CDR3 has 20 residues. CDR3 in DNA: TGTGCCAGCAGCAAAGGGCGCGGTGTATTAAGCGGGACAAACAGGAATGAGCAGTTCTTC. Encoded protein: CASSKGRGVLSGTNRNEQFF.

The chain carries TRBV6-7 and TRBJ1-2, with no clear D. TRBV6-7 is reported as an ORF; its role is uncertain. The CDR3 runs 16 residues. V lost 0 bases and J 0 bases, leaving 11 bases between the germline ends. CDR3: CASSYSEAETNYGYTF. The CDR3, as DNA: TGTGCCAGCAGTTACTCGGAGGCGGAAACTAACTATGGCTACACCTTC.

The chain couples TRBV6-1 to TRBJ2-3; D unresolved. Trimming removed 3 bases from V and 2 bases from J, with 6 bases in between. This CDR3 spans 13 amino acids. Germline V gene sequence: CDR1 MNHNS, CDR2 SASEGT. CDR3 nucleotides: TGTGCCAGCAGTGATGGGCCCACAGATACGCAGTATTTT. Translated: CASSDGPTDTQYF.

J is TRBJ1-1 and V is TRBV27, with 8 bases aligning to TRBD1. CDR3 length: 16 residues. After removal of 4 bases from V and 4 bases from J, the junction contained 11 bases not matched to a gene. Germline V gene sequence: CDR1 MNHEY, CDR2 SMNVEV (reference sequence). CDR3 in DNA: TGTGCCAGCAGTTCAGGGGGCCCGGCGATGGTCACTGAAGCTTTCTTT. Residues: CASSSGGPAMVTEAFF.

The chain links TRBV5-3 to TRBJ2-7, with D tentatively TRBD1 (5 bases). TRBV5-3 is classed as an ORF, of uncertain function. The CDR3 has 15 amino acids. V was trimmed by 4 bases and J by 5 bases, leaving 19 bases between them. CDR3 sequence (DNA): TGTGCCAGAAGCCCGGCGGAAGGGGAACTACACGAGCAGTACTTC. Protein sequence: CARSPAEGELHEQYF.

The rearrangement uses TRBV9 and TRBJ1-2; weak D call: TRBD1 (5 bases). Germline CDR1 is SGDLS and CDR2 is YYNGEE. The CDR3 runs 14 residues. The V and J ends lost 0 bases and 12 bases respectively, with 18 bases between them. The CDR3 DNA reads as TGTGCCAGCAGCGTAGGGGGGGTACAGGACCAACACACCTTC. Translated, it gives CASSVGGVQDQHTF.

The V and J genes are TRBV28 and TRBJ2-3, with D tentatively TRBD1 (6 bases). Per the germline V gene, CDR1 is MDHEN and CDR2 is SYDVKM. V lost 4 bases to trimming and J lost 7 bases, with 18 bases between them. CDR3 size: 15 residues. CDR3 amino acids: CASSSITGWQNTQYF. DNA of the CDR3: TGTGCCAGCAGTTCGATTACAGGGTGGCAAAATACGCAGTATTTT.